The entry below describes one TCR beta chain. The antigen remains unidentified. CDR3 size: 14 residues. Trimming stripped 1 base from V and 3 bases from J, with 10 bases between. Germline lookup yields CDR1 LGHNA and CDR2 YSLEER. The data stem from a study of T cells in localized non-small cell lung cancer. Findings and caveats of the study: Exceeding tumor, uninvolved adjacent lung had the highest T cell clonality. A median approximately 53 of the top 100 tumor clones appeared in adjacent lung.

Repertoires were generated with immunoSEQ multiplex PCR, while TCRdb's copy carries only in-frame clones and drops some. The sample records approximately 54,000 clones, 86% being singletons. Sequencing used peripheral blood, obtained before any cancer treatment. This chain joins TRBV4-3 and TRBJ2-7; D perhaps matches TRBD2 (5 bases). The source is a woman aged 35-75 years with stage I lung adenocarcinoma. The CDR3 nucleotides are TGCGCCAGCAGCCAAGGTCTGGAGGTCTACGAGCAGTACTTC. Translation gives CASSQGLEVYEQYF.